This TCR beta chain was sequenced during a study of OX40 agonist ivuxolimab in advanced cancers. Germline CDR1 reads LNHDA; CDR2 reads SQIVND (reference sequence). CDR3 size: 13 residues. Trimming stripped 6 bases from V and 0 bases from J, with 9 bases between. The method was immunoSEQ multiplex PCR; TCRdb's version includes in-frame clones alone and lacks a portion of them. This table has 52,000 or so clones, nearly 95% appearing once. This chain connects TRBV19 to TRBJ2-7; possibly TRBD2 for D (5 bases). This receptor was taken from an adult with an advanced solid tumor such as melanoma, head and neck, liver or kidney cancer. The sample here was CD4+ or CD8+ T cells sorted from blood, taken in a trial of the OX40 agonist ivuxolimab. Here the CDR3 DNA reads TGTGCCAGTAGCGGGGAAAACTCCTACGAGCAGTACTTC. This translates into CASSGENSYEQYF.